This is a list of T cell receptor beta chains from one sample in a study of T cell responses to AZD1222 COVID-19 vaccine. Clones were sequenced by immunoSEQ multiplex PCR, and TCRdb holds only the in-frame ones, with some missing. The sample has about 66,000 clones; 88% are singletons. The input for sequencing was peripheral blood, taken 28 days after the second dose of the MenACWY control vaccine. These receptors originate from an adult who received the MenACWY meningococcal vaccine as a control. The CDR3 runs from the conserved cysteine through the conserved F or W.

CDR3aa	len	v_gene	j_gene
CASSVGEGYGYTF	13	TRBV7-3	TRBJ1-2
CAIRDPRTGQNYNEQFF	17	TRBV10-3	TRBJ2-1
CASKTWGGDNQPQHF	15	TRBV6-4	TRBJ1-5
CASSLRPESEQYF	13	TRBV12-3/TRBV12-4	TRBJ2-7
CASSYEAGGANEQYF	15	TRBV6-5	TRBJ2-7
CASSVPDNEQFF	12	TRBV21-1	TRBJ2-1
CASSSYQGASGYTF	14	TRBV7-8	TRBJ1-2
CAWSPVGANTEAFF	14	TRBV30	TRBJ1-1
CASNRGESNQPQHF	14	TRBV2	TRBJ1-5
CASSLSGTANYGYTF	15	TRBV7-2	TRBJ1-2
CASSSGQSDEQYF	13	TRBV7-2	TRBJ2-7
CASSLLTGGYTF	12	TRBV28	TRBJ1-2
CASSFGGGRTDTQYF	15	TRBV5-1	TRBJ2-3
CASSLDGQQAKNIQYF	16	TRBV5-1	TRBJ2-4
CASSEVARGSSYNEQFF	17	TRBV2	TRBJ2-1
CASSSLDWGPLHF	13	TRBV12-3/TRBV12-4	TRBJ1-6
CASSLVRFHSGNTIYF	16	TRBV7-2	TRBJ1-3
CASMQDYNSPLHF	13	TRBV27	TRBJ1-6
CASKTGIETYNEQFF	15	TRBV19	TRBJ2-1
CAWSQGVWNQPQHF	14	TRBV30	TRBJ1-5
CASSLRLGGGYGYTF	15	TRBV28	TRBJ1-2
CASRDPGQGNEKLFF	15	TRBV19	TRBJ1-4
CASSPPPGQGLYEQYF	16	TRBV3-1/TRBV3-2	TRBJ2-7
CASSLPEHRLFF	12	TRBV7-9	TRBJ1-4
CASSLQGADNSPLHF	15	TRBV7-3	TRBJ1-6
CASSATGSQSEKLFF	15	TRBV5-6	TRBJ1-4
CASSRWLAGGDEQFF	15	TRBV4-3	TRBJ2-1